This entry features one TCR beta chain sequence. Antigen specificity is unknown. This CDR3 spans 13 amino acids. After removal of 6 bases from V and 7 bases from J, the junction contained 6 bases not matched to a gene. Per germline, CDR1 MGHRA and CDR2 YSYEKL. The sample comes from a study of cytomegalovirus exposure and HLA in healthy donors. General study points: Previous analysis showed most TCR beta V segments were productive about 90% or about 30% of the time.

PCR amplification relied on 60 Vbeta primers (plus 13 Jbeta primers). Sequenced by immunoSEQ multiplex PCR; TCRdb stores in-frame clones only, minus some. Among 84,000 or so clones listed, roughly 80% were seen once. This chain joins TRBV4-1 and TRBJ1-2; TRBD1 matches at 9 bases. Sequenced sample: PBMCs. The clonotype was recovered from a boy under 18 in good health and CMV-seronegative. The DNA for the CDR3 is TGCGCCAGCAGGTCCGGGACAGGGTCTGGCTACACCTTC. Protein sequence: CASRSGTGSGYTF.